The present T cell receptor (beta chain) was sequenced within a study of lymphopenia after photon versus proton radiotherapy. The V end lost 0 bases, the J end lost 2 bases, and 15 bases lay between the germline ends. The CDR3 runs to 17 residues. Germline assignment: CDR1 LNHDA and CDR2 SQIVND (reference sequence). TCRdb's table, derived via immunoSEQ multiplex PCR, lists solely in-frame clones and lacks some. The table has around 17,000 clones, around 80% seen once. The sample was peripheral blood, taken from a patient treated with proton-based radiotherapy. The chain combines TRBV19 with TRBJ2-3, with a possible D match to TRBD1 (5 bases). The TCR comes from a man in his 70s with pancreatic cancer. CDR3: CASSIDRPGLDTDTQYF. For the CDR3, the DNA is TGTGCCAGTAGTATAGATCGCCCAGGGCTGGACACAGATACGCAGTATTTT.